The 22 T cell receptor beta chains below were found in one sample sequenced in a study of CD8 T cells in Susac syndrome. Reverse transcription used about 0.45 to 1 ug RNA and random hexamers. TCRdb reprocessed the immunoSEQ multiplex PCR reads via MiXCR and lists one record per CDR3 protein. The table has some 300,000 distinct CDR3 sequences, approximately 85% seen once. What was sequenced was CD8+ T cells from PBMCs. Receptors were obtained from a human donor with multiple sclerosis.

V is TRBV6-2 or TRBV6-3 and J is TRBJ2-7; D could derive from TRBD1 or TRBD2 (5 bases each). V lost 7 bases and J lost 3, with 13 bases in between. Germline V CDR1 and CDR2: MNHEY, SVGEGT. The CDR3 is 13 amino acids. The CDR3 reads CASNLRDLYEQYF. In nucleotides, the CDR3 is TGTGCCAGCAACTTACGGGACCTCTACGAGCAGTACTTC.

This clonotype showed up just a few times. V usage is TRBV29-1 and J usage is TRBJ2-1; 10 bases align to TRBD2. In germline, CDR1 is SQVTM, CDR2 ANQGSEA. Trimming at V came to 0 bases and at J to 4 bases, leaving 6 bases not matched to a gene. The CDR3 contains 16 residues. As DNA, the CDR3 is TGCAGCGTTGAAGATCCCGGACTAGCGGTATACAATGAGCAGTTCTTC. Protein sequence: CSVEDPGLAVYNEQFF.

This chain links TRBV28 with TRBJ2-2; D perhaps matches TRBD1 (7 bases). The CDR3 totals 16 residues. Between the trimmed V and J ends, which lost 5 bases and 4 bases, there was a span of 17 bases. CDR1 and CDR2 from the germline V gene are MDHEN and SYDVKM. The CDR3 reads CASSRRGDSPTGELFF. The CDR3 coding sequence is TGTGCCAGCAGTCGAAGGGGGGACAGTCCCACCGGGGAGCTGTTTTTT. The whole variable domain, remainder taken from reference TRBV28 and TRBJ2-2, is DVKVTQSSRYLVKRTGEKVFLECVQDMDHENMFWYRQDPGLGLRLIYFSYDVKMKEKGDIPEGYSVSREKKERFSLILESASTNQTSMYLCASSRRGDSPTGELFFGEGSRLTVL.

This rearrangement joins TRBV4-3 to TRBJ1-4; D remains ambiguous. Trimming stripped 1 base from V and 8 bases from J, with 11 bases between. The germline gives CDR1 LGHNA, CDR2 YSLEER. The CDR3 sequence is 14 residues long. The CDR3 loop is CASSQAGTKEKLFF. DNA of the CDR3: TGCGCCAGCAGCCAAGCCGGAACAAAAGAAAAACTGTTTTTT.

The J gene is TRBJ1-2, the V gene TRBV19; no reliable D call. This CDR3 is built from 14 residues. V shed 1 base and J shed 4 bases, with 10 bases lying between them. CDR1 and CDR2 (germline): LNHDA, SQIVND (reference sequence). The CDR3, as DNA: TGTGCCAGTAGTATAGGGCAGGTGATCTATGGCTACACCTTC. Its protein is CASSIGQVIYGYTF.

The chain combines TRBV7-2 with TRBJ1-1; TRBD1 is a possible D gene (5 bases). Looked up from germline, CDR1 is SGHTA and CDR2 is FQGNSA. The CDR3 length is 16 residues. Trimming removed 1 base at V and 5 bases at J, with 17 bases between. CDR3 protein: CASSLGGVGRGTEAFF. In nucleotides, the CDR3 is TGTGCCAGCAGCTTAGGAGGGGTGGGGCGCGGAACTGAAGCTTTCTTT.

This clonotype was observed once. The chain carries TRBV28 and TRBJ2-7; D unclear. The CDR3 runs to 13 residues. Germline values: CDR1 MDHEN, CDR2 SYDVKM. The V and J ends lost 5 bases and 2 bases respectively, with 10 bases between them. In nucleotides, the CDR3 is TGTGCCAGCAGTCTGCTCCCAACCTACGAGCAGTACTTC. Translation: CASSLLPTYEQYF.

The chain links TRBV19 to TRBJ1-1; the D is unclear. CDR1 and CDR2 from the germline V gene are LNHDA and SQIVND (reference sequence). V was trimmed by 0 bases and J by 4 bases, leaving 12 bases between them. This CDR3 spans 15 amino acids. CDR3 bases: TGTGCCAGTAGTATAGAGGCAGGATGGGCCACTGAAGCTTTCTTT. Protein sequence: CASSIEAGWATEAFF.

With respect to this clonotype: Sequence at one end of the junction differs from germline and may be a read error. The chain combines TRBV6-2 or TRBV6-3 with TRBJ2-1; D might be TRBD2 (6 bases). CDR1 is MNHEY, CDR2 SVGEGT, per germline. This CDR3 comprises 13 residues. CDR3 amino acids: CASGGNSYNEQSF. CDR3 in DNA: TGTGCCAGCGGGGGGAACTCCTACAATGAGCAGTCCTTC.

This rearrangement joins TRBV24-1 to TRBJ2-1, with 11 bases that match TRBD2. CDR1 is KGHDR, CDR2 SFDVKD, per germline. This CDR3 region has 14 residues. V was clipped by 9 bases and J by 5 bases; unmatched bases: 5. CDR3 sequence reads: CATQPGLADNEQFF. DNA of the CDR3: TGTGCCACCCAACCGGGACTAGCGGACAATGAGCAGTTCTTC.

Concerning this clonotype: At one of its ends the junction is not consistent with the germline gene, which may arise from a read error. The rearrangement uses TRBV2 and TRBJ1-4; unclear D gene. Germline CDR1 reads SNHLY; CDR2 reads FYNNEI. This CDR3 contains 12 residues. The DNA for the CDR3 is TGTGCCAGCAGAGAAGACCGTGAAAAACTGTTTTTT. It encodes CASREDREKLFF.

This rearrangement joins TRBV27 to TRBJ2-1; 13 nucleotides line up with TRBD2. This CDR3 has 16 amino acids. The V gene end was trimmed by 4 bases and the J gene end by 9 bases; junction bases not matched to a gene: 9. Germline V lookup: CDR1 MNHEY, CDR2 SMNVEV (reference sequence). CDR3 nucleotide sequence: TGTGCCAGCAGTTCTCGACTAGCGGGAGGTCCAAGTGAGCAGTTCTTC. Encoded protein: CASSSRLAGGPSEQFF.

The rearrangement links TRBV27 to TRBJ2-5; 7 bases are shared with TRBD2. The CDR3 has 15 residues. V dropped 6 bases and J dropped 4; count of bases not matched to a gene: 11. CDR1 MNHEY and CDR2 SMNVEV come from the germline V gene (reference sequence). The CDR3 here is CASRSGGESRETQYF. CDR3 nucleotide sequence: TGTGCCAGCAGAAGTGGGGGGGAATCAAGAGAGACCCAGTACTTC.

J is TRBJ2-1 and V is TRBV20-1; D is unresolved. Trimming cost V 6 bases and J 4 bases, with 19 bases left between them. Germline V gives CDR1 DFQATT, CDR2 SNEGSKA (reference sequence). The CDR3 has 15 residues. The CDR3 bases are TGCAGTGCCAGACCATTCTTCGGGCCTTACAATGAGCAGTTCTTC. It codes for CSARPFFGPYNEQFF.

V and J are TRBV24-1 and TRBJ2-1, with D uncertain. Trimming cost V 0 bases and J 13 bases, with 12 bases left between them. CDR3 length: 13 residues. Germline lookup yields CDR1 KGHDR and CDR2 SFDVKD. CDR3 region: CATSDLRFSDQFF. The DNA for the CDR3 is TGTGCCACCAGTGATTTGCGGTTTTCGGATCAGTTCTTC.

This clonotype was observed a single time. V usage is TRBV10-3 and J usage is TRBJ2-6, with 8 bases matching TRBD2. CDR1 is ENHRY and CDR2 is SYGVKD in the germline V gene. The CDR3 covers 17 residues. After removal of 5 bases from V and 4 bases from J, the junction contained 10 bases not matched to a gene. The CDR3 region is CAISPRRGAFGANVLTF. CDR3 bases: TGTGCCATCAGTCCCAGGCGGGGGGCTTTCGGGGCCAACGTCCTGACTTTC.

The chain links TRBV5-1 to TRBJ2-1; D might be TRBD2 (5 bases). The germline V and J ends were trimmed by 4 bases and 2 bases, with 10 bases remaining between them. The CDR3 covers 14 residues. The germline V gene encodes CDR1 SGHRS and CDR2 YFSETQ. As DNA, the CDR3 is TGCGCCAGCAGCCCGGCCGGGGCCTACAATGAGCAGTTCTTC. It translates to CASSPAGAYNEQFF.

The chain employs TRBV11-3 and TRBJ2-2; D is unresolved. Germline V gene sequence: CDR1 SGHNT, CDR2 YENEEA. This CDR3 comprises 16 residues. Trimming took 5 bases from V and 1 from J, leaving 14 bases between them. In DNA, the CDR3 is TGTGCCAGCAGCCCCCTCGATGGGCTGAACACCGGGGAGCTGTTTTTT. Amino acid sequence: CASSPLDGLNTGELFF.

This clonotype has only one observation. This chain links TRBV6-2 or TRBV6-3 with TRBJ2-7; TRBD2 matches at 11 bases. CDR1 is MNHEY, CDR2 SVGEGT, per germline. The ends lost 5 bases at V and 6 bases at J; junction bases unmatched: 15. The CDR3 runs 17 residues. CDR3 DNA: TGTGCCAGCAGTCGACCCCACTTACTAGCGGGAGTTCCCGAGCAGTACTTC. Translated: CASSRPHLLAGVPEQYF.

The chain joins TRBV20-1 to TRBJ1-1; possible D gene TRBD1, 6 bases. The CDR3 sequence is 18 residues long. CDR1 DFQATT and CDR2 SNEGSKA come from the germline V gene (reference sequence). Deletions cut 4 bases from V and 4 bases from J, with 28 bases between. DNA for the CDR3: TGCAGTGCTATTCTCCAGGGTTCTGGGGGGCGCCGGGCCACTGAAGCTTTCTTT. As protein: CSAILQGSGGRRATEAFF.

This clonotype has just a few counts. The chain is built from TRBV11-2 and TRBJ2-7; 7 bases are shared with TRBD2. The length of the CDR3 is 17 residues. After removal of 1 base from V and 0 bases from J, the junction contained 9 bases not matched to a gene. Germline V gene data show CDR1 as SGHAT and CDR2 as FQNNGV. This CDR3 is CASSLGGTTPFSYEQYF. CDR3 coding DNA: TGTGCCAGCAGCTTAGGGGGGACTACACCCTTCTCCTACGAGCAGTACTTC.

The chain couples TRBV9 to TRBJ2-3; tentatively, D is TRBD1 (7 bases). The CDR3 runs 16 residues. The V gene's germline CDR1 is SGDLS and CDR2 YYNGEE. V was shortened by 3 bases and J by 3 bases, with 17 bases between the two germline ends. In DNA form, the CDR3 reads TGTGCCAGCAGCGAGGGGGCCCGGAGGGTGACAGATACGCAGTATTTT. Protein: CASSEGARRVTDTQYF.